Listed here are 10 T cell receptor beta chains from one sample, sequenced in a study of cytomegalovirus exposure and HLA in healthy donors. A multiplex PCR was run with 60 Vbeta primers and 13 Jbeta primers. Here immunoSEQ multiplex PCR was the method, and the copy in TCRdb shows in-frame clones only, minus some. The ten most abundant clones cover 0.83% of a sample with some 70,000 clones. The sample taken for sequencing was PBMCs. All receptors come from a boy younger than 18 in good health and CMV-seronegative.

V gene TRBV5-4 combines with J gene TRBJ1-2; no clear D. With 9 bases removed from V and 4 bases from J, the gap between germline ends came to 16 bases. Looked up from germline, CDR1 is SGHNT and CDR2 is YYREEE (reference sequence). The CDR3 consists of 13 residues. The CDR3 DNA reads as TGTGCCACGGGAGTTTGGGGTAGCTATGGCTACACCTTC. Amino acid sequence: CATGVWGSYGYTF.

The DNA of the CDR3 is TGCGCCAGCAGTGCTTCTCTAGCGGGGCCTGGCGGGGAGCTGTTTTTT. It encodes CASSASLAGPGGELFF. V and J are TRBV10-2 and TRBJ2-2; TRBD2 agrees at 9 bases. This CDR3 comprises 16 residues. J was trimmed by 7 bases and V by 4 bases; bases with no gene match: 10. Germline V gene sequence: CDR1 WSHSY, CDR2 SAAADI.

The chain couples TRBV27 to TRBJ2-7, with D maybe TRBD2 (5 bases). This CDR3 spans 16 amino acids. The germline gives CDR1 MNHEY, CDR2 SMNVEV (reference sequence). Between the trimmed V and J ends, which lost 4 bases and 0 bases, there was a span of 16 bases. CDR3 coding DNA: TGTGCCAGCAGTTCCCTCCCGGGGTACCTCTCCTACGAGCAGTACTTC. The encoded protein is CASSSLPGYLSYEQYF.

This chain connects TRBV19 to TRBJ1-1; the D gene is possibly TRBD1 (6 bases). CDR1 LNHDA and CDR2 SQIVND come from the germline V gene (reference sequence). V was trimmed by 5 bases and J by 3 bases, leaving 10 bases between them. The CDR3 loop spans 13 amino acids. CDR3 loop: CASSLQGYTEAFF. CDR3 DNA sequence: TGTGCCAGTAGTCTCCAGGGGTACACTGAAGCTTTCTTT.

V usage is TRBV5-1 and J usage is TRBJ2-1, with TRBD2 identical over 14 bases. CDR1 and CDR2 from the germline V gene are SGHRS and YFSETQ. This CDR3 has 16 residues. Trimming took 5 bases from V and 8 from J; bases not matched to a gene: 9. CDR3 region: CASRKGSGLAGDEQFF. Here the CDR3 DNA reads TGCGCCAGCAGAAAGGGGTCGGGACTAGCGGGGGATGAGCAGTTCTTC.

The chain joins TRBV25-1 to TRBJ2-3; 8 nucleotides align to TRBD1. Losses at the gene ends were 3 bases for V and 2 bases for J; bases not matched to a gene: 1. Germline CDR1 and CDR2: MGHDK and SYGVNS. The CDR3 is 14 residues long. CDR3 residues: CASSETGVTDTQYF. The DNA for the CDR3 is TGTGCCAGCAGTGAGACAGGGGTCACAGATACGCAGTATTTT.

This chain joins TRBV15 and TRBJ1-1; D ambiguous. The CDR3 length is 14 residues. V lost 0 bases and J 5 bases, leaving 10 bases between the germline ends. From germline, CDR1 is LNHNV and CDR2 YYDKDF (reference sequence). CDR3 sequence reads: CATSRDSSATEAFF. CDR3 bases: TGTGCCACCAGCAGAGATAGCAGTGCGACTGAAGCTTTCTTT. Complete variable domain (other parts from reference TRBV15 and TRBJ1-1): DAMVIQNPRYQVTQFGKPVTLSCSQTLNHNVMYWYQQKSSQAPKLLFHYYDKDFNNEADTPDNFQSRRPNTSFCFLDIRSPGLGDTAMYLCATSRDSSATEAFFGQGTRLTVV.

The chain uses TRBV13 and TRBJ2-2; the match to TRBD2 covers 9 bases. V shed 4 bases, J shed 1 base, and the junction held 4 bases outside the gene matches. There are 16 residues in the CDR3. Germline V lookup: CDR1 PRHDT, CDR2 FYEKMQ (reference sequence). CDR3 DNA sequence: TGTGCCAGCAGCTGGGGACTAGCCGTGAACACCGGGGAGCTGTTTTTT. It specifies CASSWGLAVNTGELFF.

V and J are TRBV6-5 and TRBJ1-3; 7 bases match TRBD1. In germline, CDR1 is MNHEY, CDR2 SVGAGI. The CDR3 covers 15 residues. V shed 6 bases and J 8 bases; nucleotides not matched to a gene: 13. CDR3 DNA: TGTGCCAGCAGGGTGGGCGAGGGGGCTGTGGACACCATATATTTT. This sequence encodes CASRVGEGAVDTIYF.

The chain couples TRBV9 to TRBJ1-2; possibly TRBD1 for D (5 bases). The CDR3 runs to 13 residues. V lost 4 bases to trimming and J lost 1 base, with 8 bases between them. Germline CDR1 SGDLS, CDR2 YYNGEE. The CDR3 loop is CASSPDSNYGYTF. CDR3 bases: TGTGCCAGCAGCCCCGACAGTAACTATGGCTACACCTTC.